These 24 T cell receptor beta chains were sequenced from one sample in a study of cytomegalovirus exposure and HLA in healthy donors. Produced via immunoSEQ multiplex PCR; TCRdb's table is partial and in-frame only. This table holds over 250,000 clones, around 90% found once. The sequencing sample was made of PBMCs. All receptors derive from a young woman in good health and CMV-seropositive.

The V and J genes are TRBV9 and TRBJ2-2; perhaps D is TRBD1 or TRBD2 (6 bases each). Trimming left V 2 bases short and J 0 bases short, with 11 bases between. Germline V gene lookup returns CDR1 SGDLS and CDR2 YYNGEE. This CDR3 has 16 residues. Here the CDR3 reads CASSVTGRPNTGELFF. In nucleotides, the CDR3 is TGTGCCAGCAGCGTTACAGGGAGGCCGAACACCGGGGAGCTGTTTTTT.

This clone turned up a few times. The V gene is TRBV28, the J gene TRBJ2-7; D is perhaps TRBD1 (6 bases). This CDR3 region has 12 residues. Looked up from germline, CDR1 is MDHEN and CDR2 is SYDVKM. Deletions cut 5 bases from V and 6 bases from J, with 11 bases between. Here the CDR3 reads CASSSTGREQYF. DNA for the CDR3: TGTGCCAGCAGTAGCACAGGGCGCGAGCAGTACTTC.

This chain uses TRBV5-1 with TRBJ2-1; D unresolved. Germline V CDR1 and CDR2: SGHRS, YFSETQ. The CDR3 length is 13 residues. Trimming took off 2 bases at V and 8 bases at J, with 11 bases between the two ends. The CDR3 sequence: CASSLPSQHEQFF. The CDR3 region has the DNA TGCGCCAGCAGCTTACCATCCCAGCATGAGCAGTTCTTC.

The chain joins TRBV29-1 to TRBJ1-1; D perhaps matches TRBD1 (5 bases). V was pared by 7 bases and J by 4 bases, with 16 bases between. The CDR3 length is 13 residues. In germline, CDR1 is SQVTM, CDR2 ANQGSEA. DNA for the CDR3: TGCAGCGGGGGGACCACTCGGGCCACTGAAGCTTTCTTT. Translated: CSGGTTRATEAFF.

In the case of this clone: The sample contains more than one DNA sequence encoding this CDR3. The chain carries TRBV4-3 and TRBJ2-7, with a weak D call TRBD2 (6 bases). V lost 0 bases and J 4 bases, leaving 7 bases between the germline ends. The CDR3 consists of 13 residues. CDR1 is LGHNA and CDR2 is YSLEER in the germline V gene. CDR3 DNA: TGCGCCAGCAGCCAAGATGGGGGGTACGAGCAGTACTTC. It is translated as CASSQDGGYEQYF.

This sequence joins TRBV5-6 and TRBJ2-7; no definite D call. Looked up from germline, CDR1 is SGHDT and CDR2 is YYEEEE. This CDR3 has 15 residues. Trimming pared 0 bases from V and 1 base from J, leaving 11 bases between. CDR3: CASSLGVVASYEQYF. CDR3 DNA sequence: TGTGCCAGCAGCTTGGGTGTAGTTGCTTCCTACGAGCAGTACTTC.

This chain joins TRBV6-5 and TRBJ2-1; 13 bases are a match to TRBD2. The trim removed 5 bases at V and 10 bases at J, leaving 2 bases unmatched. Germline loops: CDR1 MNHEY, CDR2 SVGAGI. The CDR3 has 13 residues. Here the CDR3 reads CASSGLAGEEQFF. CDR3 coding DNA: TGTGCCAGCAGTGGACTAGCGGGAGAAGAGCAGTTCTTC.

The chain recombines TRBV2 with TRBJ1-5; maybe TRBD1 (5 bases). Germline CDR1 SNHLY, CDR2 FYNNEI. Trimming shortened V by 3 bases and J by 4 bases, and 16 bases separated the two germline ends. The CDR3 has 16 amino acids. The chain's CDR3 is CASSDGTLDGNQPQHF. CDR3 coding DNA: TGTGCCAGCAGTGACGGGACGCTGGATGGGAATCAGCCCCAGCATTTT.

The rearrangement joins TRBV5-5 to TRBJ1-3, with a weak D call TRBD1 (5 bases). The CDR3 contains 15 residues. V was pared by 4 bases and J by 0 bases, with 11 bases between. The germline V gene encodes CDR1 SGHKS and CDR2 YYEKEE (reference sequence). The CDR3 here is CASSPEGSSGNTIYF. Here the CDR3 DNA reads TGTGCCAGCAGCCCCGAGGGGAGCTCTGGAAACACCATATATTTT.

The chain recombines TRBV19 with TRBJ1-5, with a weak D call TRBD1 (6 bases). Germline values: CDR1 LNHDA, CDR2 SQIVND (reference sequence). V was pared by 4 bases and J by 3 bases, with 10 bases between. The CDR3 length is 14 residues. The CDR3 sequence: CASSTDSFNQPQHF. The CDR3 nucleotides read TGTGCCAGTAGTACGGACAGCTTCAATCAGCCCCAGCATTTT. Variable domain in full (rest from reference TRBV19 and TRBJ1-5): DGGITQSPKYLFRKEGQNVTLSCEQNLNHDAMYWYRQDPGQGLRLIYYSQIVNDFQKGDIAEGYSVSREKKESFPLTVTSAQKNPTAFYLCASSTDSFNQPQHFGDGTRLSIL.

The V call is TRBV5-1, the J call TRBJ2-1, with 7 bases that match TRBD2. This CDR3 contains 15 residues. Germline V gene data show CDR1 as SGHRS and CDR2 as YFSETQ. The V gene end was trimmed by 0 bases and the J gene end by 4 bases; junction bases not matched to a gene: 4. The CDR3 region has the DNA TGCGCCAGCAGCTTGGAGTCTAGCGGATACAATGAGCAGTTCTTC. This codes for CASSLESSGYNEQFF.

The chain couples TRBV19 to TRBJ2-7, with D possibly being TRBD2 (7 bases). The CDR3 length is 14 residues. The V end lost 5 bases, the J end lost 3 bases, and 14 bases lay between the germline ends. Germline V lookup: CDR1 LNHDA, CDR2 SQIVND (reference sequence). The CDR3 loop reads CASSRSGGHYEQYF. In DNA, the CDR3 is TGTGCCAGTAGTCGGTCGGGGGGCCACTACGAGCAGTACTTC.

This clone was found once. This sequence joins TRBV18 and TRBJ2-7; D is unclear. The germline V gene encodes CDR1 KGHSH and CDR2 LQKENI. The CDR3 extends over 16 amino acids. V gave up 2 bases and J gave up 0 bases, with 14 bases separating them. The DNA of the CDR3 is TGTGCCAGCTCACCAGGATACCGGACGAGCTCCTACGAGCAGTACTTC. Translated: CASSPGYRTSSYEQYF.

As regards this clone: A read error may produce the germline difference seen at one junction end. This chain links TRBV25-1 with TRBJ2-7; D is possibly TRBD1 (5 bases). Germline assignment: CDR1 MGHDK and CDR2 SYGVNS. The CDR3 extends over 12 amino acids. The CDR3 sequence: CASSRDSPTRVF. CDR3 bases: TGTGCCAGCAGCAGAGACAGCCCTACACGAGTCTTC.

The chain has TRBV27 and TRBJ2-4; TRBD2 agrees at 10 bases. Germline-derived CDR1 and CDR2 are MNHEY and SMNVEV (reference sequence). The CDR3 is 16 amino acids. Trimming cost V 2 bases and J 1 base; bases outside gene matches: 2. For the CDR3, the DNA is TGTGCCAGCAGTTTACTAGCGGGAGTCGCCAAAAACATTCAGTACTTC. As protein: CASSLLAGVAKNIQYF.

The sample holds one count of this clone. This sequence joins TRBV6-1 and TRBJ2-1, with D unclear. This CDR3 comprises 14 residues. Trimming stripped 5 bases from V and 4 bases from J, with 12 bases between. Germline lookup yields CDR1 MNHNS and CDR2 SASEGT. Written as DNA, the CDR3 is TGTGCCAGCAGTAGAAGGGAAGGATACAATGAGCAGTTCTTC. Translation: CASSRREGYNEQFF.

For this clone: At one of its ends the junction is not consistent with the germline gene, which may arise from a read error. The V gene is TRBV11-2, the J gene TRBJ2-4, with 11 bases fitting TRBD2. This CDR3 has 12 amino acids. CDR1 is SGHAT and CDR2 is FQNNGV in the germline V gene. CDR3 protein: CASSLPSGRNNF. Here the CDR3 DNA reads TGTGCCAGCAGCTTACCTAGCGGGAGGAACAACTTC.

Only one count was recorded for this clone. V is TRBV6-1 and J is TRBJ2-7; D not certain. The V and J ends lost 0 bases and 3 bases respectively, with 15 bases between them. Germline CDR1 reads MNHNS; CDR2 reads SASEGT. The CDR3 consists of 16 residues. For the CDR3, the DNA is TGTGCCAGCAGTGAAGCGGATTTGGAAATCTTCTACGAGCAGTACTTC. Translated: CASSEADLEIFYEQYF.

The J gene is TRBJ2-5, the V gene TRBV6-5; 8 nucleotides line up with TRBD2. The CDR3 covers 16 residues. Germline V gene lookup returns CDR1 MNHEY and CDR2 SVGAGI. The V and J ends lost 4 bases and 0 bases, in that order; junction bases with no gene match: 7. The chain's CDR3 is CASSSGSGGYQETQYF. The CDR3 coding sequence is TGTGCCAGCAGTTCGGGGTCGGGAGGGTACCAAGAGACCCAGTACTTC.

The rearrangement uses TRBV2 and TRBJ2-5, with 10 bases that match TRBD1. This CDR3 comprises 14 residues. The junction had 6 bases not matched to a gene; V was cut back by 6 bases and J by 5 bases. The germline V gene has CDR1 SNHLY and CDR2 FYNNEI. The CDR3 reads CASSDRGQGETQYF. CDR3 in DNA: TGTGCCAGCAGCGACAGGGGGCAGGGCGAGACCCAGTACTTC.

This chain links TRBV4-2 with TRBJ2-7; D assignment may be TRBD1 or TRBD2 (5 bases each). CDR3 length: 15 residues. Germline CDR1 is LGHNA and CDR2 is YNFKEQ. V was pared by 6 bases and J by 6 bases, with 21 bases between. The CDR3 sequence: CASRTAPNEGTEQYF. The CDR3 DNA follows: TGTGCCAGCAGAACGGCTCCAAATGAAGGGACCGAGCAGTACTTC.

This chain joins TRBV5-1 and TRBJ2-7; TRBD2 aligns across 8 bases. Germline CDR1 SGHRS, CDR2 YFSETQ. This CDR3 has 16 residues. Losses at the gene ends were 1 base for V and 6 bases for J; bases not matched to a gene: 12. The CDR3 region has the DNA TGCGCCAGCAGCTTGAGAGCAGTCGGGAGGGGTTTCGAGCAGTACTTC. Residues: CASSLRAVGRGFEQYF.

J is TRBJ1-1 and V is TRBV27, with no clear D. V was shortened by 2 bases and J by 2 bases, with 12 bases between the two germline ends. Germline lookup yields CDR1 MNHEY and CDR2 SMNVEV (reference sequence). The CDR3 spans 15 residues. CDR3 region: CASSLREGSNTEAFF. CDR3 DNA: TGTGCCAGCAGTTTACGTGAAGGCAGCAACACTGAAGCTTTCTTT.

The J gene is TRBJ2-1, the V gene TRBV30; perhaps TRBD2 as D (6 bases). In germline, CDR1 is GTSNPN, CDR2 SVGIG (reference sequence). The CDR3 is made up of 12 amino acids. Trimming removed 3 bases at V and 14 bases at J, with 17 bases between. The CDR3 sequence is CAWSHGTPREFF. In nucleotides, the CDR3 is TGTGCCTGGAGCCACGGGACTCCCCGGGAGTTCTTC.